These 20 T cell receptor beta chains share one sample of origin, sequenced in a study of cytomegalovirus exposure and HLA in healthy donors. PCR was performed using 60 Vbeta and 13 Jbeta primers. Sequencing was performed with immunoSEQ multiplex PCR; in TCRdb, only in-frame clones are kept and a portion is missing. The sample holds approximately 130,000 clones, roughly three quarters seen once. Input material: PBMCs. These receptors were obtained from a man aged 25 to 45 in good health and CMV-seronegative.

V gene TRBV7-9 combines with J gene TRBJ2-5; tentatively, D is TRBD1 (5 bases). CDR3 length equals 12 residues. Germline V gene sequence: CDR1 SEHNR, CDR2 FQNEAQ (reference sequence). The V end lost 2 bases, the J end lost 5 bases, and 6 bases lay between the germline ends. CDR3 sequence reads: CASSLWGETQYF. CDR3 DNA sequence: TGTGCCAGCAGCTTATGGGGCGAGACCCAGTACTTC.

This chain connects TRBV27 to TRBJ1-1; TRBD1 agrees at 10 bases. V lost 5 bases, J lost 0 bases, and 12 bases stayed unmatched. The CDR3 is made up of 18 amino acids. The germline CDR1 and CDR2 sequences are MNHEY and SMNVEV (reference sequence). The CDR3 DNA reads TGTGCCAGCAGTGGGAGGACAGGGGGTCAACTTTTGAACACTGAAGCTTTCTTT. Translating gives CASSGRTGGQLLNTEAFF.

The J gene is TRBJ2-3, the V gene TRBV5-1; a possible D gene is TRBD2 (6 bases). This CDR3 comprises 16 residues. The germline CDR1 and CDR2 sequences are SGHRS and YFSETQ. Between the trimmed V and J ends, which lost 6 bases and 2 bases, there was a span of 19 bases. CDR3 sequence: CASKFGTVPYTDTQYF. The DNA of the CDR3 is TGCGCCAGCAAATTCGGGACTGTCCCTTACACAGATACGCAGTATTTT.

The rearrangement links TRBV2 to TRBJ1-2, with TRBD1 matching over 8 bases. CDR3 length: 16 amino acids. Germline CDR1 SNHLY, CDR2 FYNNEI. J gave up 0 bases and V 4 bases, and 7 bases lay outside the gene matches. The CDR3 protein is CASSVLRTGSNYGYTF. The DNA of the CDR3 is TGTGCCAGCAGTGTATTGCGGACAGGGTCTAACTATGGCTACACCTTC.

There are a few counts of this clone. The CDR3 is CASSVGLGYEQYF. CDR3 in DNA: TGTGCCAGCAGTGTAGGACTAGGCTACGAGCAGTACTTC. The chain links TRBV6-6 to TRBJ2-7, with TRBD2 matching over 7 bases. The germline V gene has CDR1 MNHNY and CDR2 SVGAGI (reference sequence). V lost 5 bases to trimming and J lost 3 bases; unmatched junction nucleotides: 4. The CDR3 totals 13 residues.

This chain uses TRBV6-1 with TRBJ2-3; the match to TRBD2 covers 9 bases. Germline trimming cut 5 bases from V and 6 bases from J; bases unmatched to any gene: 9. The CDR3 is 15 residues long. Looked up from germline, CDR1 is MNHNS and CDR2 is SASEGT. The CDR3 bases are TGTGCCAGCAGTCTGATAGCGGGGGAGTTGGATACGCAGTATTTT. This gives the protein CASSLIAGELDTQYF.

This chain uses TRBV29-1 with TRBJ2-5; TRBD2 might be the D (6 bases). The length of the CDR3 is 13 residues. Germline CDR1 is SQVTM and CDR2 is ANQGSEA. The ends were cut back, 5 bases at V and 5 bases at J, with 15 bases in the middle. CDR3 residues: CSVWGGERETQYF. The CDR3 DNA is TGCAGCGTTTGGGGCGGGGAGCGTGAGACCCAGTACTTC.

The chain carries TRBV19 and TRBJ2-1; 8 positions agree with TRBD2. The germline CDR1 and CDR2 sequences are LNHDA and SQIVND (reference sequence). J gave up 5 bases and V 2 bases, and 5 bases lay outside the gene matches. The CDR3 extends over 15 amino acids. CDR3 amino acids: CASSISLLADNEQFF. The CDR3 bases are TGTGCCAGTAGTATAAGTCTACTAGCGGACAATGAGCAGTTCTTC. The entire variable domain, with the rest obtained from reference TRBV19 and TRBJ2-1, is as follows: DGGITQSPKYLFRKEGQNVTLSCEQNLNHDAMYWYRQDPGQGLRLIYYSQIVNDFQKGDIAEGYSVSREKKESFPLTVTSAQKNPTAFYLCASSISLLADNEQFFGPGTRLTVL.

The chain employs TRBV5-6 and TRBJ2-1; D gene ambiguous. Trimming took 2 bases from V and 8 from J, leaving 17 bases between them. The CDR3 contains 15 residues. Germline values: CDR1 SGHDT, CDR2 YYEEEE. The CDR3 DNA reads as TGTGCCAGCAGCTTCGTAGACCAGACTGACGATGAGCAGTTCTTC. Encoded protein: CASSFVDQTDDEQFF.

The V gene is TRBV10-3, the J gene TRBJ1-5, with TRBD1 matching over 8 bases. Germline CDR1 and CDR2: ENHRY and SYGVKD. The CDR3 consists of 15 residues. V shed 2 bases, J shed 2 bases, and the junction held 2 bases outside the gene matches. CDR3 bases: TGTGCCATCAGTGAGGGACAGGGTGGCAATCAGCCCCAGCATTTT. This sequence encodes CAISEGQGGNQPQHF.

This rearrangement joins TRBV19 to TRBJ1-6; D is perhaps TRBD1 (6 bases). Per germline, CDR1 LNHDA and CDR2 SQIVND (reference sequence). CDR3 length: 15 amino acids. V shed 3 bases and J shed 10 bases, with 16 bases lying between them. CDR3 in DNA: TGTGCCAGTAGTATGTTACCAGGGGTGGGCTCACCCCTCCACTTT. Its translation is CASSMLPGVGSPLHF.

This clone came up once. V is TRBV5-1 and J is TRBJ2-7; D gene unclear. V was trimmed by 5 bases and J by 5 bases, leaving 11 bases between them. The CDR3 length is 12 residues. The germline CDR1 and CDR2 sequences are SGHRS and YFSETQ. The CDR3, as DNA: TGCGCCAGCAGGACACTTTGGGACGAGCAGTACTTC. Protein product: CASRTLWDEQYF.

V usage is TRBV5-4 and J usage is TRBJ1-1, with D possibly being TRBD1 (6 bases). Per germline, CDR1 SGHNT and CDR2 YYREEE (reference sequence). V was trimmed by 2 bases and J by 3 bases, leaving 11 bases between them. The CDR3 covers 14 residues. CDR3 bases: TGTGCCAGCAGCTTCTACAGGGTAGACACTGAAGCTTTCTTT. It yields the protein CASSFYRVDTEAFF.

The chain has TRBV29-1 and TRBJ1-1; no firm D call. The germline V and J ends were trimmed by 7 bases and 2 bases, with 11 bases remaining between them. CDR3 length: 12 amino acids. Germline CDR1 is SQVTM and CDR2 is ANQGSEA. The CDR3 coding sequence is TGCAGCGGATTGGAACTAAACACTGAAGCTTTCTTT. It codes for CSGLELNTEAFF.

The chain uses TRBV5-1 and TRBJ2-5; 10 bases match TRBD2. V was clipped by 0 bases and J by 5 bases; unmatched bases: 7. The CDR3 consists of 16 residues. The germline gives CDR1 SGHRS, CDR2 YFSETQ. The CDR3, as DNA: TGCGCCAGCAGCTTGGGACTAGCGGGCCAGGGGGAGACCCAGTACTTC. Protein: CASSLGLAGQGETQYF.

The chain couples TRBV7-2 to TRBJ2-3, with 7 bases identical to TRBD1. The CDR3 consists of 15 residues. J gave up 3 bases and V 1 base, and 4 bases lay outside the gene matches. CDR1 is SGHTA, CDR2 FQGNSA, per germline. The CDR3 spells CASSLEGARTDTQYF. In DNA form, the CDR3 reads TGTGCCAGCAGCTTAGAGGGGGCGCGTACAGATACGCAGTATTTT.

This clone has just one count. The chain uses TRBV10-3 and TRBJ2-3; the match to TRBD2 covers 11 bases. The V gene's germline CDR1 is ENHRY and CDR2 SYGVKD. The CDR3 runs to 16 residues. Trimming at V came to 5 bases and at J to 2 bases, leaving 6 bases not matched to a gene. CDR3 DNA: TGTGCCATCAGTAATCTACTAGCGGGGGCCACAGATACGCAGTATTTT. Its protein product is CAISNLLAGATDTQYF.

This clone was seen a handful of times. V is TRBV30 and J is TRBJ1-2; 11 bases are shared with TRBD1. Germline V gives CDR1 GTSNPN, CDR2 SVGIG (reference sequence). With 5 bases clipped from V and 7 bases from J, the junction kept 3 bases outside the gene matches. There are 12 residues in the CDR3. The CDR3 nucleotides are TGTGCCTGGGGACAGGGGGCAGGTGGCTACACCTTC. Protein: CAWGQGAGGYTF.

The V gene is TRBV28, the J gene TRBJ1-4; the match to TRBD1 covers 10 bases. There are 15 residues in the CDR3. Trimming took 4 bases from V and 8 from J; bases not matched to a gene: 7. The germline V gene has CDR1 MDHEN and CDR2 SYDVKM. CDR3 DNA: TGTGCCAGCAGTTCATCCGGGACAGGGGAGGAAAAACTGTTTTTT. Protein product: CASSSSGTGEEKLFF.

This sequence joins TRBV19 and TRBJ2-4; 11 bases fit TRBD1. The V gene's germline CDR1 is LNHDA and CDR2 SQIVND (reference sequence). CDR3 size: 14 residues. The V segment lost 4 bases and the J segment 5 bases; nucleotides outside the gene matches: 1. CDR3 sequence: CASSRTGGENIQYF. In DNA, the CDR3 is TGTGCCAGTAGTAGGACAGGGGGCGAAAACATTCAGTACTTC. The variable domain in full, with the rest retrieved from reference TRBV19 and TRBJ2-4, is DGGITQSPKYLFRKEGQNVTLSCEQNLNHDAMYWYRQDPGQGLRLIYYSQIVNDFQKGDIAEGYSVSREKKESFPLTVTSAQKNPTAFYLCASSRTGGENIQYFGAGTRLSVL.